These 12 T cell receptor beta chains originate from one sample sequenced in a study of T cell responses to AZD1222 COVID-19 vaccine. Clones were read by immunoSEQ multiplex PCR, and TCRdb kept only the in-frame ones, dropping some. The sample carries 150,000 or so clones, around 93% recorded once. The sample consisted of peripheral blood, taken on day 0 of AZD1222 vaccination. The receptors originated from an adult in good health.

The CDR3 loop is CASSLVGPNGYTF. CDR3 in DNA: TGTGCCAGCAGTTTAGTGGGACCTAATGGCTACACCTTC. This sequence joins TRBV27 and TRBJ1-2, with a possible D match to TRBD1 (5 bases). This CDR3 spans 13 amino acids. Trimming stripped 2 bases from V and 6 bases from J, with 10 bases between. The germline gives CDR1 MNHEY, CDR2 SMNVEV (reference sequence).

Notes on this clone: A junction boundary mismatches the germline segment, possibly from a read error. This CDR3 reads CASSLQAIWHF. CDR3 nucleotide sequence: TGTGCCAGCAGCCTCCAAGCGATATGGCATTTT. The V gene is TRBV7-2, the J gene TRBJ2-3; D unclear. The CDR3 runs 11 residues. Looked up from germline, CDR1 is SGHTA and CDR2 is FQGNSA.

Only one count was recorded for this clone. The chain carries TRBV5-1 and TRBJ1-1; possible D gene TRBD1, 5 bases. The germline CDR1 and CDR2 sequences are SGHRS and YFSETQ. The CDR3 sequence is 14 residues long. Trimming removed 9 bases at V and 3 bases at J, with 18 bases between. The CDR3 loop reads CATQAGDRDTEAFF. The CDR3 DNA follows: TGCGCCACCCAAGCGGGGGATAGGGACACTGAAGCTTTCTTT. The variable domain in full, with the rest retrieved from reference TRBV5-1 and TRBJ1-1, is KAGVTQTPRYLIKTRGQQVTLSCSPISGHRSVSWYQQTPGQGLQFLFEYFSETQRNKGNFPGRFSGRQFSNSRSEMNVSTLELGDSALYLCATQAGDRDTEAFFGQGTRLTVV.

The chain combines TRBV18 with TRBJ2-7, with TRBD1 identical over 8 bases. CDR3 length: 14 residues. CDR1 is KGHSH, CDR2 LQKENI, per germline. V shed 4 bases and J 5 bases; nucleotides not matched to a gene: 7. The CDR3 DNA is TGTGCCAGCTCACTCAGACAGGGGCTGGACGAGCAGTACTTC. Amino acids: CASSLRQGLDEQYF. Using reference TRBV18 and TRBJ2-7 for the parts outside the CDR3, the full variable domain is NAGVMQNPRHLVRRRGQEARLRCSPMKGHSHVYWYRQLPEEGLKFMVYLQKENIIDESGMPKERFSAEFPKEGPSILRIQQVVRGDSAAYFCASSLRQGLDEQYFGPGTRLTVT.

This sequence joins TRBV18 and TRBJ2-1; 9 bases match TRBD2. The CDR3 extends over 15 amino acids. Germline loops: CDR1 KGHSH, CDR2 LQKENI. The V gene end was trimmed by 5 bases and the J gene end by 5 bases; junction bases not matched to a gene: 7. CDR3 residues: CASSFLAGINNEQFF. DNA for the CDR3: TGTGCCAGCTCATTCCTAGCGGGGATAAACAATGAGCAGTTCTTC.

This chain connects TRBV4-3 to TRBJ2-1; 7 bases agree with TRBD2. Germline values: CDR1 LGHNA, CDR2 YSLEER. V was pared by 3 bases and J by 0 bases, with 8 bases of the junction left unmatched. This CDR3 is built from 17 residues. The CDR3 coding sequence is TGCGCCAGCAGCCAGAAAGCCGGGACTACCTCCTACAATGAGCAGTTCTTC. The encoded protein is CASSQKAGTTSYNEQFF.

V and J are TRBV6-2 or TRBV6-3 and TRBJ2-5; tentatively, D is TRBD1 (6 bases). Germline V gene data show CDR1 as MNHEY and CDR2 as SVGEGT. This CDR3 is built from 16 residues. The V end lost 5 bases, the J end lost 2 bases, and 18 bases lay between the germline ends. The CDR3 here is CASSAPRGTQQETQYF. CDR3 nucleotide sequence: TGTGCCAGCAGTGCCCCTAGGGGGACACAGCAAGAGACCCAGTACTTC.

This clone occurred a few times. V and J are TRBV6-7 and TRBJ1-2, with D uncertain. TRBV6-7 is assigned to the ORF class and has an uncertain function. Between the trimmed V and J ends, which lost 0 bases and 4 bases, there was a span of 12 bases. The CDR3 is 15 amino acids. CDR3 loop: CASSYSGSPVYGYTF. CDR3 nucleotide sequence: TGTGCCAGCAGTTACTCGGGGAGTCCTGTCTATGGCTACACCTTC.

This clone was observed a single time. The V gene is TRBV7-2, the J gene TRBJ2-5; a possible D gene is TRBD1 (6 bases). CDR3 length equals 17 residues. With 0 bases removed from V and 2 bases from J, the gap between germline ends came to 16 bases. In germline, CDR1 is SGHTA, CDR2 FQGNSA. The CDR3 sequence: CASSLAYPRDTQETQYF. The CDR3 nucleotides read TGTGCCAGCAGCTTAGCCTACCCCCGGGACACTCAAGAGACCCAGTACTTC.

The V and J genes are TRBV7-2 and TRBJ1-2; D is unclear. Looked up from germline, CDR1 is SGHTA and CDR2 is FQGNSA. The V end was cut by 1 base, the J end by 2 bases, with 14 bases between. This CDR3 contains 16 residues. The CDR3 DNA follows: TGTGCCAGCAGCTTAGGCCCCGGGGAGGTGAACTATGGCTACACCTTC. Its translation: CASSLGPGEVNYGYTF.

The J gene is TRBJ2-7, the V gene TRBV29-1; possibly TRBD1 for D (6 bases). Trimming removed 4 bases at V and 2 bases at J, with 6 bases between. The CDR3 loop spans 11 amino acids. The germline gives CDR1 SQVTM, CDR2 ANQGSEA. CDR3 loop: CSVGTAYEQYF. CDR3 coding DNA: TGCAGCGTTGGGACAGCCTACGAGCAGTACTTC.

The chain uses TRBV27 and TRBJ2-7; D may be TRBD1 or TRBD2 (5 bases each). Germline V gene lookup returns CDR1 MNHEY and CDR2 SMNVEV (reference sequence). The CDR3 contains 15 residues. Between the trimmed V and J ends, which lost 2 bases and 4 bases, there was a span of 15 bases. The CDR3 spells CASSLGGNRMYEQYF. In nucleotides, the CDR3 is TGTGCCAGCAGTTTAGGGGGAAACCGAATGTACGAGCAGTACTTC.